This TCR beta chain is drawn from a study of T cell responses to AZD1222 COVID-19 vaccine. General study results and limits: It should be noted that donors were predominantly white British and more often female, and clonal diversity was possibly underestimated. Rises in breadth and depth of Spike-specific TCRs came after two AZD1222 doses.

About this clone itself: The target antigen is unknown.

V was cut by 3 bases and J by 0 bases, with 14 bases left in between. Germline V lookup: CDR1 ENHRY, CDR2 SYGVKD. The CDR3 sequence is 16 residues long. Measured with immunoSEQ multiplex PCR; TCRdb has only the in-frame clones, and not every one. The sample lists approximately 100,000 clones; 91% were seen once. The material was peripheral blood, obtained on day 0 of AZD1222 vaccination. The TCR comes from an adult in good health. The V and J genes are TRBV10-3 and TRBJ1-1; no definite D call. This CDR3 reads CAISEGGIKMNTEAFF. The CDR3 region has the DNA TGTGCCATCAGTGAAGGAGGGATTAAAATGAACACTGAAGCTTTCTTT.